This is a list of T cell receptor beta chains from one sample in a study of blood T cell repertoires in COVID-19. Repertoires were generated with immunoSEQ multiplex PCR, while TCRdb's copy carries only in-frame clones and drops some. Counted here are under 250,000 clones, 65% to 90% occurring once; the ten biggest clones make up 9.1%. Specimen: PBMCs or T cells enriched from blood (not recorded which). Every receptor here comes from a woman between 45 and 65 years old with acute COVID-19. The CDR3 runs from the conserved cysteine through the conserved F or W. D genes are given only for firm matches. Where a row states a size, it is once, few, many or the class of an expanded clone; other rows omit it.

TRBJ1-2 - TRBV18 - TGTGCCAGCTCACCAGACAGTCTGGGCTATGGCTACACCTTC CASSPDSLGYGYTF
TRBJ2-6 TRBD1 TRBV5-1 - TGCGCCAGCAGCTTGGCGGGACAGCTTAGCTCTGGGGCCAACGTCCTGACTTTC CASSLAGQLSSGANVLTF
TRBJ2-4 - TRBV9 - TGTGCCAGCAGCGTAGGGGGCAGGGCCCAAAACATTCAGTACTTC CASSVGGRAQNIQYF
TRBJ1-1 - TRBV5-1 - TGCGCCAGCAGCTTGTTCCCAGGGAACACTGAAGCTTTCTTT CASSLFPGNTEAFF
TRBJ1-1 - TRBV5-1 - TGCGCCAGCAGTACCGGGAACGAAGCTTTCTTT CASSTGNEAFF
TRBJ2-2 - TRBV12-3/TRBV12-4 - TGTGCCAGCAGTTTAGGAGGCGGAGAGCTGTTTTTT CASSLGGGELFF
TRBJ1-5 - TRBV6-5 - TGTGCCAGCAGTTACGGGGGGGAGGGCAATCAGCCCCAGCATTTT CASSYGGEGNQPQHF
TRBJ2-1 TRBD2 TRBV10-3 - TGTGCCATCAGTGAGTCGGAGCGGGGGGCCTACAATGAGCAGTTCTTC CAISESERGAYNEQFF
TRBJ2-7 - TRBV19 - TGTGCCAGTAGTACTGGGACATTCCGGCGGGACGAGCAGTACTTC CASSTGTFRRDEQYF
TRBJ1-5 TRBD1 TRBV30 - TGTGCCTGGAGCGCAGGGGGGTACAATCAGCCCCAGCATTTT CAWSAGGYNQPQHF
TRBJ1-1 - TRBV9 - TGTGCCAGCAGCGTAGTGCCCAGGGAAGGCACTGAAGCTTTCTTT CASSVVPREGTEAFF
TRBJ1-1 - TRBV3-1/TRBV3-2 - TGTGCCAGCAGCCAAGATCCGCCAGGGAAAACTGAAGCTTTCTTT CASSQDPPGKTEAFF
TRBJ1-2 - TRBV5-6 - TGTGCCAGCAGCTCCCACAGTTCACATAACTATGGCTACACCTTC CASSSHSSHNYGYTF
TRBJ2-5 TRBD1 TRBV10-2 - TGCGCCAGCAGTTTGAGGGGGCTACAAGAGACCCAGTACTTC CASSLRGLQETQYF
TRBJ1-2 - TRBV6-2/TRBV6-3 - TGTGCCAGCAGTCAGCCCCCCCAGGATCATGGCTACACCTTC CASSQPPQDHGYTF
TRBJ1-1 TRBD1 TRBV5-1 - TGCGCCAGCAGCCTTTCCCCGACAGGGGGCACTGAAGCTTTCTTT CASSLSPTGGTEAFF
TRBJ1-1 - TRBV19 - TGTGCCAGTAGTACCCGTGACATTCCTTTGGGTGAAGCTTTCTTT CASSTRDIPLGEAFF
TRBJ2-1 - TRBV29-1 - TGCAGCGTTGACGCGGTGGGCAATGAGCAGTTCTTC CSVDAVGNEQFF
TRBJ2-7 - TRBV7-9 once TGTGCCAGCAGCTTATCTTCGGGACAGTACTTC CASSLSSGQYF
TRBJ1-3 - TRBV30 - TGTGCCTGGAGTCACCAGTCTGGAAACACCATATATTTT CAWSHQSGNTIYF
TRBJ1-2 TRBD1 TRBV5-1 - TGCGCCAGCAGCCTCGAGGGACAGGGGGCGGGCGGCTACACCTTC CASSLEGQGAGGYTF
TRBJ1-3 - TRBV5-4 once TGTGCCAGCAGCTTGGAGGCAGGAAGAGGGAACACCATATATTTT CASSLEAGRGNTIYF
TRBJ2-7 TRBD2 TRBV7-8 - TGTGCCAGCAGCCTACTCGGGGGGACTCTACGTTACGAGCAGTACTTC CASSLLGGTLRYEQYF
TRBJ1-1 - TRBV6-5 many TGTGCCAGCAAGCGTTTAGGGGACACTGAAGCTTTCTTT CASKRLGDTEAFF
TRBJ2-7 - TRBV6-2/TRBV6-3 - TGTGCCAGCAGTTACCCTGCAGGGGTGCATCTCCTATACGAGCAGTACTTC CASSYPAGVHLLYEQYF
TRBJ2-3 - TRBV30 - TGTGCCTGGAGTCCAAAGCACATCGGGACGCAGTATTTT CAWSPKHIGTQYF
TRBJ1-1 TRBD1 TRBV4-3 - TGCGCCAGCAGCCTGACAGGGGGCGGCACTGAAGCTTTCTTT CASSLTGGGTEAFF